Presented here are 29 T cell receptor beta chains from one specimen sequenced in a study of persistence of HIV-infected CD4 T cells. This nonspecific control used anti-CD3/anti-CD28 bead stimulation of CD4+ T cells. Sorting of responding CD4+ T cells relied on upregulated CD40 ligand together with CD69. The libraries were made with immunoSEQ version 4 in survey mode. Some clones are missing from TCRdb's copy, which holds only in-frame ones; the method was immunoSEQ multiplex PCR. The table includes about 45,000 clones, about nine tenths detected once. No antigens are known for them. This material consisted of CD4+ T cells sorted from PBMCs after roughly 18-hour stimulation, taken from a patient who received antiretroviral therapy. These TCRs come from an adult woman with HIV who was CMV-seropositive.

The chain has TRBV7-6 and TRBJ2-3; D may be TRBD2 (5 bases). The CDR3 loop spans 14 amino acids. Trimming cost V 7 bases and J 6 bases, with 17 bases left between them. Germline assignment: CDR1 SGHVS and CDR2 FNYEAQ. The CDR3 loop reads CASIPKWEMDTQYF. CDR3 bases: TGTGCCAGCATCCCTAAATGGGAGATGGATACGCAGTATTTT.

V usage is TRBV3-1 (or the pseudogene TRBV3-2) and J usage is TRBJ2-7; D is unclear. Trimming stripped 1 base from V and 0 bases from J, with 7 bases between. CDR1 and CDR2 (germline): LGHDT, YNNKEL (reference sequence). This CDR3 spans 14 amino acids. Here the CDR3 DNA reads TGTGCCAGCAGCCAAGGTCTCGGCTCCTACGAGCAGTACTTC. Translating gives CASSQGLGSYEQYF.

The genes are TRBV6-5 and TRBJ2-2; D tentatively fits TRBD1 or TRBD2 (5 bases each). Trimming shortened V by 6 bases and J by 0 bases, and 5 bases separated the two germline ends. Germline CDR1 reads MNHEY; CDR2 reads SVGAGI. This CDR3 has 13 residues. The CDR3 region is CASRGANTGELFF. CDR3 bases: TGTGCCAGCAGGGGGGCGAACACCGGGGAGCTGTTTTTT.

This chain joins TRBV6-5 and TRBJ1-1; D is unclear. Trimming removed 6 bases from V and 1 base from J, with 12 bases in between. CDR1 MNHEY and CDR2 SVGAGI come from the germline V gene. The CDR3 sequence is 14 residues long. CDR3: CASSFDLGNTEAFF. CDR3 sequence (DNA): TGTGCCAGCAGCTTCGATCTGGGGAACACTGAAGCTTTCTTT.

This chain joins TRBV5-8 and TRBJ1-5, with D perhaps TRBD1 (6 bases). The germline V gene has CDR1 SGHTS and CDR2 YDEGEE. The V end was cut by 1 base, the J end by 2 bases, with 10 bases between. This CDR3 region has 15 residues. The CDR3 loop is CASSLWGAGNQPQHF. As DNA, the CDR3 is TGTGCCAGCAGCTTGTGGGGGGCTGGCAATCAGCCCCAGCATTTT. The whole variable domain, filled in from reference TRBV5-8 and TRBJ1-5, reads EAGVTQSPTHLIKTRGQQATLRCSPISGHTSVYWYQQALGLGLQFLLWYDEGEERNRGNFPPRFSGRQFPNYSSELNVNALELEDSALYLCASSLWGAGNQPQHFGDGTRLSIL.

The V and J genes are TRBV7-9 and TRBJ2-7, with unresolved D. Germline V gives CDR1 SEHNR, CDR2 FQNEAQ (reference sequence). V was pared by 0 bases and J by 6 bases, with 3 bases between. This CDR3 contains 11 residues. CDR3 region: CASSLAREQYF. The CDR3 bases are TGTGCCAGCAGCTTAGCGCGCGAGCAGTACTTC.

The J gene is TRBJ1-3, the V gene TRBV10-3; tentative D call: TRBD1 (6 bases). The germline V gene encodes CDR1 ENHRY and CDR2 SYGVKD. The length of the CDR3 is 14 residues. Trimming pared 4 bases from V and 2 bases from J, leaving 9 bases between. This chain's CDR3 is CAISGGAAGNTIYF. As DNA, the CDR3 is TGTGCCATCAGTGGGGGGGCGGCTGGAAACACCATATATTTT.

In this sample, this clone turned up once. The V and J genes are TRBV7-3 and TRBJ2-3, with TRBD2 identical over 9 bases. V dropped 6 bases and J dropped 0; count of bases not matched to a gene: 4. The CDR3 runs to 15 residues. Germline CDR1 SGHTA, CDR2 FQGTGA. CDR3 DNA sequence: TGTGCCAGCAGTATGGCGGGGGGGAGCACAGATACGCAGTATTTT. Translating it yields CASSMAGGSTDTQYF.

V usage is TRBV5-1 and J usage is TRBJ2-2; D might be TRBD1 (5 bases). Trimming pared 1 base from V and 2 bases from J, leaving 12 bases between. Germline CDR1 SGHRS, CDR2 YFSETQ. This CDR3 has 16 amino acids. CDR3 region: CASSLHPTENTGELFF. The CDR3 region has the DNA TGCGCCAGCAGCTTGCACCCGACAGAAAACACCGGGGAGCTGTTTTTT. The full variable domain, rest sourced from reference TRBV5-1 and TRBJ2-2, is KAGVTQTPRYLIKTRGQQVTLSCSPISGHRSVSWYQQTPGQGLQFLFEYFSETQRNKGNFPGRFSGRQFSNSRSEMNVSTLELGDSALYLCASSLHPTENTGELFFGEGSRLTVL.

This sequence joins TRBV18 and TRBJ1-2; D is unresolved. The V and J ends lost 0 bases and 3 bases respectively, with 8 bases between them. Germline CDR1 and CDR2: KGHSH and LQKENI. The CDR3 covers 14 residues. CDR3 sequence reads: CASSPPGSDYGYTF. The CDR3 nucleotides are TGTGCCAGCTCACCACCGGGGTCAGACTATGGCTACACCTTC. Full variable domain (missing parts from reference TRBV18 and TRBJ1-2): NAGVMQNPRHLVRRRGQEARLRCSPMKGHSHVYWYRQLPEEGLKFMVYLQKENIIDESGMPKERFSAEFPKEGPSILRIQQVVRGDSAAYFCASSPPGSDYGYTFGSGTRLTVV.

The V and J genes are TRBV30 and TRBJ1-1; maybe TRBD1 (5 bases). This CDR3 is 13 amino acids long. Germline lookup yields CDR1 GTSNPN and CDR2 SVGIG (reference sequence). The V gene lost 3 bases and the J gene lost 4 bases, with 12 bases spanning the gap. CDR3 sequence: CAWRYRGSTEAFF. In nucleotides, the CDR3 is TGTGCCTGGAGGTATAGGGGTTCCACTGAAGCTTTCTTT.

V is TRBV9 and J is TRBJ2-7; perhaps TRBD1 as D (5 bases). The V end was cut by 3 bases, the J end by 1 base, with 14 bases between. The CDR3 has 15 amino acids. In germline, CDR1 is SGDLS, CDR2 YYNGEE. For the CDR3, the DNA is TGTGCCAGCAGCGCTAGGCAGGGATCGTCCTACGAGCAGTACTTC. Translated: CASSARQGSSYEQYF.

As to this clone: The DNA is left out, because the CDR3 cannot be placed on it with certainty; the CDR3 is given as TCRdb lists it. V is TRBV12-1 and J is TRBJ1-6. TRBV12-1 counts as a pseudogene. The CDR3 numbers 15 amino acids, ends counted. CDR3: CASSFGEGARSPLHF.

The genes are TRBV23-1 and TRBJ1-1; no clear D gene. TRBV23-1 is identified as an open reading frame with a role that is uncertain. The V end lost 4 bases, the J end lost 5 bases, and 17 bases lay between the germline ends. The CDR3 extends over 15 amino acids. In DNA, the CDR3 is TGCGCCAGCAGTCGGTCCGCGGTACATCTGACTGAAGCTTTCTTT. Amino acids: CASSRSAVHLTEAFF.

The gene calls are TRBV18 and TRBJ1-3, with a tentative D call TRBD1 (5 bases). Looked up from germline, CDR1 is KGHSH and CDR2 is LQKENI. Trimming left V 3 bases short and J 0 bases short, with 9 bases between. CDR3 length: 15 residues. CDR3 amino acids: CASSPTTDSGNTIYF. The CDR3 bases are TGTGCCAGCTCACCCACGACAGACTCTGGAAACACCATATATTTT.

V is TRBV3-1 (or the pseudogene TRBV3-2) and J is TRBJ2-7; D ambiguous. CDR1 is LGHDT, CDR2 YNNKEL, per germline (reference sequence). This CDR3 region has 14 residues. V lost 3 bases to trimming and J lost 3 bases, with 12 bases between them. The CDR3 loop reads CASSHAARNYEQYF. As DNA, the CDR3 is TGTGCCAGCAGCCATGCGGCCCGCAACTACGAGCAGTACTTC.

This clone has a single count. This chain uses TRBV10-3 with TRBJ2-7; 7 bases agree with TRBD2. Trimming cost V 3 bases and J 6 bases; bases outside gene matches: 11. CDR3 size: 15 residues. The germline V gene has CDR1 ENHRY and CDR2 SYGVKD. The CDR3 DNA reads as TGTGCCATCAGTGATGCCCAGGGCCTAGCGGCCGAGCAGTACTTC. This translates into CAISDAQGLAAEQYF.

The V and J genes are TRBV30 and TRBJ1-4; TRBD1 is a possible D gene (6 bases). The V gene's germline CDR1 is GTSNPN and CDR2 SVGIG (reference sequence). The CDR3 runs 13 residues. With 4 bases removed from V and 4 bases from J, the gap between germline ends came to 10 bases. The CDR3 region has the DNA TGTGCCTGGACCCCGGGACATAATGAAAAACTGTTTTTT. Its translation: CAWTPGHNEKLFF. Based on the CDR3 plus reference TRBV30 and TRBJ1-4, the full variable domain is SQTIHQWPATLVQPVGSPLSLECTVEGTSNPNLYWYRQAAGRGLQLLFYSVGIGQISSEVPQNLSASRPQDRQFILSSKKLLLSDSGFYLCAWTPGHNEKLFFGSGTQLSVL.

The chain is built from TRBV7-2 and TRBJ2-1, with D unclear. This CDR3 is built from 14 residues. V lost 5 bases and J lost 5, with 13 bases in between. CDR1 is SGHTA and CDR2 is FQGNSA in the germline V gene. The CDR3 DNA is TGTGCCAGCAGCACCGTTGACGGCCACAATGAGCAGTTCTTC. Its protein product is CASSTVDGHNEQFF.

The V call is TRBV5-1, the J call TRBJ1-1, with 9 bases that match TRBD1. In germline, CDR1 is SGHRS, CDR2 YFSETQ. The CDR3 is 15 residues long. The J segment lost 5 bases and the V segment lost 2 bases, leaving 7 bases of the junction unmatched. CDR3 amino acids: CASSLGDRAGTEAFF. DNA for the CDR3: TGCGCCAGCAGCTTAGGGGACAGGGCGGGAACTGAAGCTTTCTTT.

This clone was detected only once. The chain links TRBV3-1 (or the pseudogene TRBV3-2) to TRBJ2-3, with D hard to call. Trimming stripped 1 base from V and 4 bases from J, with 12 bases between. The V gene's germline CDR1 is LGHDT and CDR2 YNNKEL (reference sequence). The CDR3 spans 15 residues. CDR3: CASSQGSYGPDTQYF. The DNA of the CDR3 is TGTGCCAGCAGCCAAGGAAGCTACGGTCCAGATACGCAGTATTTT.

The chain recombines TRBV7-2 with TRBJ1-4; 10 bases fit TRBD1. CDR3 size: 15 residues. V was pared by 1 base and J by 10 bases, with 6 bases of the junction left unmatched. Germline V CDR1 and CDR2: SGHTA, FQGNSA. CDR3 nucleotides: TGTGCCAGCAGCTTAGTTGGACAGGGGGTAGGAAAACTGTTTTTT. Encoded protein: CASSLVGQGVGKLFF.

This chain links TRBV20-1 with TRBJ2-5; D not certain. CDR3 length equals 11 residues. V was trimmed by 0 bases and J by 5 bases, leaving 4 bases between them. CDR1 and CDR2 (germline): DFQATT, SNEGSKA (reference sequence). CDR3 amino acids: CSARDSETQYF. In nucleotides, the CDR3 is TGCAGTGCTAGAGATTCGGAGACCCAGTACTTC.

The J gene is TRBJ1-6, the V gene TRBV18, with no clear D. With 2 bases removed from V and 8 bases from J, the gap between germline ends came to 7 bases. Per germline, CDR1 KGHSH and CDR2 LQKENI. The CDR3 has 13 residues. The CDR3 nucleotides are TGTGCCAGCTCACCATCGAGAGATTCACCCCTCCACTTT. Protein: CASSPSRDSPLHF.

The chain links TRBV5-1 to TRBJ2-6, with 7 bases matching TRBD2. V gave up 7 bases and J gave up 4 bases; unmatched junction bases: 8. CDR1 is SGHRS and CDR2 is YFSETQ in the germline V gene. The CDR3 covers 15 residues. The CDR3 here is CASGEGSRGANVLTF. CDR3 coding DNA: TGCGCCAGCGGGGAGGGATCGAGGGGGGCCAACGTCCTGACTTTC.

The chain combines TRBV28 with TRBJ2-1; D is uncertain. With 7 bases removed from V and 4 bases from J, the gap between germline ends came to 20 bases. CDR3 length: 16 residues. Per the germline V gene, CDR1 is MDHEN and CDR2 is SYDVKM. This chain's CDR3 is CASTTGGLLAYNEQFF. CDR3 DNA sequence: TGTGCCAGCACCACTGGTGGCTTACTGGCTTACAATGAGCAGTTCTTC. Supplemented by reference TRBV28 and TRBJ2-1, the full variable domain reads DVKVTQSSRYLVKRTGEKVFLECVQDMDHENMFWYRQDPGLGLRLIYFSYDVKMKEKGDIPEGYSVSREKKERFSLILESASTNQTSMYLCASTTGGLLAYNEQFFGPGTRLTVL.

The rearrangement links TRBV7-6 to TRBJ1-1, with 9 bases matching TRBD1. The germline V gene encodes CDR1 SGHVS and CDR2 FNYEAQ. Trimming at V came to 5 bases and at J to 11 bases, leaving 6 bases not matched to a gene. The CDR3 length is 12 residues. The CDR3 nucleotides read TGTGCCAGCAGCCGGGGACAGGGTGGTGCTTTCTTT. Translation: CASSRGQGGAFF. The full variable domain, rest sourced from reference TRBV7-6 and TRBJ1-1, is GAGVSQSPRYKVTKRGQDVALRCDPISGHVSLYWYRQALGQGPEFLTYFNYEAQQDKSGLPNDRFSAERPEGSISTLTIQRTEQRDSAMYRCASSRGQGGAFFGQGTRLTVV.

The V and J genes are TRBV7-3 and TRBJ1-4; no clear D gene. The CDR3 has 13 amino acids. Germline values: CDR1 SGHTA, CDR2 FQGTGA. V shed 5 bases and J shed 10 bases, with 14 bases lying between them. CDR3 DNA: TGTGCCAGCAGCGCAAATCGGGAAGGAAAACTGTTTTTT. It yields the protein CASSANREGKLFF.

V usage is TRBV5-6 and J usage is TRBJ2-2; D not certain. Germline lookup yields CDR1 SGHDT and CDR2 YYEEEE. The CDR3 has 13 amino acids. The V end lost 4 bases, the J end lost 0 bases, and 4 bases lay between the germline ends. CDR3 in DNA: TGTGCCAGCAGCCAGCCGAACACCGGGGAGCTGTTTTTT. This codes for CASSQPNTGELFF.